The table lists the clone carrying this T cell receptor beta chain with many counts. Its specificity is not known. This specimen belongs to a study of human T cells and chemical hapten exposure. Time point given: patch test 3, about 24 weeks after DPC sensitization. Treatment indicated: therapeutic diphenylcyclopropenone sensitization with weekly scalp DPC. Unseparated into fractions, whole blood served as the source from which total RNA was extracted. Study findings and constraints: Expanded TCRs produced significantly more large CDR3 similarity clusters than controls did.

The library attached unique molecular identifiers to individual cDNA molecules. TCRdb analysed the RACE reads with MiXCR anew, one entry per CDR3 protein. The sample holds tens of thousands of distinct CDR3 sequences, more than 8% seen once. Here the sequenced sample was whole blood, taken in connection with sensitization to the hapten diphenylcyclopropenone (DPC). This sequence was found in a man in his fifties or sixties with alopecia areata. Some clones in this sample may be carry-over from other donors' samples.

The chain's CDR3 is CASSLVRTEGFHF. CDR3 DNA sequence: TGTGCCAGCAGCTTGGTCAGGACAGAGGGTTTCCACTTT. This chain uses TRBV5-5 with TRBJ1-6, with a weak D call TRBD1 (6 bases). Between the trimmed V and J ends, which lost 0 bases and 17 bases, there was a span of 15 bases. In germline, CDR1 is SGHKS, CDR2 YYEKEE (reference sequence). The CDR3 length is 13 residues.